The present T cell receptor (beta chain) was sequenced within a study of monozygotic twins with inflammatory bowel disease. From the 5' RACE reads, TCRdb lists one entry per CDR3 protein and no DNA. This sample's table reports around 99,000 distinct CDR3 sequences. Germline V lookup: CDR1 MDHEN, CDR2 SYDVKM. The CDR3 loop spans 14 amino acids. This TCR came from a human donor with ulcerative colitis or Crohn's disease, or a healthy co-twin of an affected twin (not recorded which). The sample was blood. The chain is built from TRBV28 and TRBJ2-7. The CDR3 is CASSTIQGTYEQYF. Variable domain in full (rest from reference TRBV28 and TRBJ2-7): DVKVTQSSRYLVKRTGEKVFLECVQDMDHENMFWYRQDPGLGLRLIYFSYDVKMKEKGDIPEGYSVSREKKERFSLILESASTNQTSMYLCASSTIQGTYEQYFGPGTRLTVT.